A selection of T cell receptor beta chains follows, all from one sample in a study of blood T cell repertoires in COVID-19. The protocol was immunoSEQ multiplex PCR, while the TCRdb copy is restricted to in-frame clones and leaves out a portion. The table has about 110,000 clones, around 80% seen once. Specimen: peripheral blood. Receptors were obtained from a human donor in a cohort sampled during active or convalescent COVID-19. Both conserved end residues are part of each CDR3. The D gene is left open where the match is weak. Not all rows give a size; the values are once, few, many and, for expanded clones, a class.

D: TRBD2
V: TRBV5-1
J: TRBJ2-1
size: medium-sized
DNA: TGCGCCAGCAGCTTCTATAGCGGGATCTCCTACAATGAGCAGTTCTTC
CDR3: CASSFYSGISYNEQFF

D: NA
V: TRBV3-1/TRBV3-2
J: TRBJ1-3
size: NA
DNA: TGTGCCAGCAGCCTCCGGGAGGCTGGAAACACCATATATTTT
CDR3: CASSLREAGNTIYF

D: NA
V: TRBV6-2/TRBV6-3
J: TRBJ2-7
size: NA
DNA: TGTGCCAGCAGCCCGACAGCCTACGAGCAGTACTTC
CDR3: CASSPTAYEQYF

D: TRBD1
V: TRBV5-1
J: TRBJ1-2
size: NA
DNA: TGCGCCAGCAGCTCGGGACAGGGGACCGGCTACACCTTC
CDR3: CASSSGQGTGYTF

D: NA
V: TRBV24-1
J: TRBJ2-1
size: NA
DNA: TGTGCCACCAGTGATAACTTTCCGGGGAATGAGCAGTTCTTC
CDR3: CATSDNFPGNEQFF

D: TRBD1
V: TRBV6-5
J: TRBJ2-7
size: few
DNA: TGTGCCAGCAGCTCGACAGGGGGCGGCACCTACGAGCAGTACTTC
CDR3: CASSSTGGGTYEQYF

D: TRBD2
V: TRBV27
J: TRBJ2-1
size: few
DNA: TGTGCCAGCAGTGTCACTAGCGGGAGGGCCCATGAGCAGTTCTTC
CDR3: CASSVTSGRAHEQFF

D: NA
V: TRBV5-5
J: TRBJ2-5
size: NA
DNA: TGTGCCAGCAGCTTGGGGGTCAGGCCCCAGGAGACCCAGTACTTC
CDR3: CASSLGVRPQETQYF

D: NA
V: TRBV5-1
J: TRBJ1-1
size: NA
DNA: TGCGCCAGCAGCTTGGTTGGGCACTCCACTGAAGCTTTCTTT
CDR3: CASSLVGHSTEAFF

D: NA
V: TRBV7-2
J: TRBJ1-6
size: NA
DNA: TGTGCCAGCAGCCCCCATGGAGGAGTTAGCTCCTATAATTCACCCCTCCACTTT
CDR3: CASSPHGGVSSYNSPLHF

D: NA
V: TRBV19
J: TRBJ2-7
size: NA
DNA: TGTGCCAGTACAGGGCGCGGGGATGGGGAGCAGTACTTC
CDR3: CASTGRGDGEQYF

D: NA
V: TRBV18
J: TRBJ1-2
size: NA
DNA: TGTGCCAGCTCAACCGGGACATCCCTGGGAAGCTATGGCTACACCTTC
CDR3: CASSTGTSLGSYGYTF

D: TRBD1
V: TRBV5-1
J: TRBJ1-1
size: once
DNA: TGCGCCAGCAGCCTCTACGCCGGGACAGGGGAAGCTGAAGCTTTCTTT
CDR3: CASSLYAGTGEAEAFF

D: TRBD1
V: TRBV11-3
J: TRBJ2-7
size: NA
DNA: TGTGCCAGCAGCTTAGGGGGACAGTCTGGTTACGAGCAGTACTTC
CDR3: CASSLGGQSGYEQYF

D: TRBD1
V: TRBV9
J: TRBJ2-5
size: few
DNA: TGTGCCAGCAGCGTGGGACAGAATTTTATTGGAAGCGACTTC
CDR3: CASSVGQNFIGSDF

D: NA
V: TRBV21-1
J: TRBJ1-2
size: NA
DNA: TGTGCCAGCTCGGCCCAAACAGGGGGCAACTATGGCTACACCTTC
CDR3: CASSAQTGGNYGYTF

D: NA
V: TRBV10-3
J: TRBJ1-2
size: NA
DNA: TGTGCCATCAGTCGGCTAGATAACTATGGCTACACCTTC
CDR3: CAISRLDNYGYTF

D: NA
V: TRBV3-1/TRBV3-2
J: TRBJ2-3
size: once
DNA: TGTGCCAGCAGCCGGGCGCCTAGCACAGATACGCAGTATTTT
CDR3: CASSRAPSTDTQYF

D: TRBD2
V: TRBV2
J: TRBJ2-5
size: once
DNA: TGTGCCAGCAGGAGGACTAGCGGGAGGGCCGGGAAAAATTCGGAGACCCAGTACTTC
CDR3: CASRRTSGRAGKNSETQYF

D: TRBD2
V: TRBV6-1
J: TRBJ2-3
size: NA
DNA: TGTGCCAGCAGTGTAATAAGCGGGATATCAACAGATACGCAGTATTTT
CDR3: CASSVISGISTDTQYF

D: TRBD1
V: TRBV11-2
J: TRBJ2-3
size: NA
DNA: TGTGCCAGCAGCTTAGCGGCAGGGGGAACAGATACGCAGTATTTT
CDR3: CASSLAAGGTDTQYF

D: NA
V: TRBV5-1
J: TRBJ2-2
size: once
DNA: TGCGCCAGCAGAGGTACACTAGCGAACACCGGGGAGCTGTTTTTT
CDR3: CASRGTLANTGELFF

D: NA
V: TRBV5-8
J: TRBJ2-4
size: NA
DNA: TGTGCCAGCAGCGCGGGACTCTTCAACATTCAGTACTTC
CDR3: CASSAGLFNIQYF

D: NA
V: TRBV3-1/TRBV3-2
J: TRBJ1-1
size: NA
DNA: TGTGCCAGCAGCCCGCGGAGCGGGGGGACTGAAGCTTTCTTT
CDR3: CASSPRSGGTEAFF

D: TRBD2
V: TRBV30
J: TRBJ2-5
size: NA
DNA: TGTGCCTGGAGTGTTAGAGCGGGAGGGATCCAAGAGACCCAGTACTTC
CDR3: CAWSVRAGGIQETQYF

D: TRBD1
V: TRBV9
J: TRBJ1-1
size: NA
DNA: TGTGCCAGCAGCGATGGGACAGGGGTGAACACTGAAGCTTTCTTT
CDR3: CASSDGTGVNTEAFF

D: NA
V: TRBV30
J: TRBJ1-6
size: few
DNA: TGTGCCTGGGCCGGGAGAAATTCACCCCTCCACTTT
CDR3: CAWAGRNSPLHF

D: TRBD1
V: TRBV7-9
J: TRBJ1-5
size: NA
DNA: TGTGCCAGCAGCCAAACCGGGACAGGGGCTGGGCCCCAGCATTTT
CDR3: CASSQTGTGAGPQHF

D: NA
V: TRBV7-2
J: TRBJ2-1
size: NA
DNA: TGTGCCAGCAGCTTGGTCTCAGGGTACACCTACAATGAGCAGTTCTTC
CDR3: CASSLVSGYTYNEQFF

D: TRBD1
V: TRBV5-4
J: TRBJ1-2
size: few
DNA: TGTGCCAGCAGCTTCCCATATGCGACCTCGGACAGGGGGCGAGGTGGCTACACCTTC
CDR3: CASSFPYATSDRGRGGYTF

D: NA
V: TRBV7-2
J: TRBJ2-7
size: NA
DNA: TGTGCCAGCAGCTTAGGGGTGGGAGACCCCTACGAGCAGTACTTC
CDR3: CASSLGVGDPYEQYF

D: NA
V: TRBV7-2
J: TRBJ1-5
size: NA
DNA: TGTGCCAGCAGCAACGGTAGCAATCAGCCCCAGCATTTT
CDR3: CASSNGSNQPQHF

D: TRBD2
V: TRBV6-1
J: TRBJ2-1
size: NA
DNA: TGTGCCAGCAGTGAGTATGGCGGGAGGGCCGATGAGCAGTTCTTC
CDR3: CASSEYGGRADEQFF

D: NA
V: TRBV19
J: TRBJ2-1
size: NA
DNA: TGTGCCAGTACCGGGTACAATGAGCAGTTCTTC
CDR3: CASTGYNEQFF

D: NA
V: TRBV29-1
J: TRBJ2-1
size: NA
DNA: TGCAGCGTTGAAGATCCGAGGACTCTTTCTAATGAGCAGTTCTTC
CDR3: CSVEDPRTLSNEQFF

D: NA
V: TRBV6-6
J: TRBJ1-2
size: NA
DNA: TGTGCCAGCAGTCAGACAGGCGACTATGGCTACACCTTC
CDR3: CASSQTGDYGYTF

D: TRBD2
V: TRBV3-1/TRBV3-2
J: TRBJ2-3
size: NA
DNA: TGTGCCAGCAGCCAAGATCTGGGTACTAGCGGGAAGATCACAGATACGCAGTATTTT
CDR3: CASSQDLGTSGKITDTQYF

D: TRBD2
V: TRBV6-6
J: TRBJ2-3
size: NA
DNA: TGTGCCAGCAGGGAAACTAGCGTCGGTACGCAGTATTTT
CDR3: CASRETSVGTQYF

D: TRBD2
V: TRBV28
J: TRBJ2-7
size: NA
DNA: TGTGCCAGCAGGGTTGGGGGGGTCAGGGCCGAGCAGTACTTC
CDR3: CASRVGGVRAEQYF

D: NA
V: TRBV3-1/TRBV3-2
J: TRBJ2-6
size: NA
DNA: TGTGCCAGCCACAGGGCTGGGGCCAACGTCCTGACTTTC
CDR3: CASHRAGANVLTF

D: TRBD1
V: TRBV6-5
J: TRBJ1-5
size: NA
DNA: TGTGCCAGCAAATTACAGGGGAGCAATCAGCCCCAGCATTTT
CDR3: CASKLQGSNQPQHF

D: NA
V: TRBV5-1
J: TRBJ2-1
size: NA
DNA: TGCGCCAGCAGTTCTGGGGGGACGGCCTCCTACAATGAGCAGTTCTTC
CDR3: CASSSGGTASYNEQFF

D: TRBD1
V: TRBV10-3
J: TRBJ1-6
size: few
DNA: TGTGCCATCAGTGACCGGACAGGAGTGTATAATTCACCCCTCCACTTT
CDR3: CAISDRTGVYNSPLHF

D: NA
V: TRBV3-1/TRBV3-2
J: TRBJ1-3
size: NA
DNA: TGTGCCAGCGTTAGTCTCTCTGGAAACACCATATATTTT
CDR3: CASVSLSGNTIYF

D: NA
V: TRBV10-2
J: TRBJ2-7
size: few
DNA: TGCGCCAGCAGTCCGGGGAGGAGGGTCTCCTACGAGCAGTACTTC
CDR3: CASSPGRRVSYEQYF

D: TRBD1
V: TRBV6-6
J: TRBJ1-2
size: NA
DNA: TGTGCCAGCAAGGGACAGGGTCTTTATGGCTACACCTTC
CDR3: CASKGQGLYGYTF

D: NA
V: TRBV12-1
J: TRBJ2-7
size: NA
DNA: TGTGCCAGCAGCTTTGGAGTCTTGGGGACAGGAGCCTACGAGCAGTACTTC
CDR3: CASSFGVLGTGAYEQYF

D: TRBD2
V: TRBV6-1
J: TRBJ2-1
size: NA
DNA: TGTGCCGCCCTACGGCTAGCGGGTGACAATGAGCAGTTCTTC
CDR3: CAALRLAGDNEQFF

D: NA
V: TRBV28
J: TRBJ2-3
size: once
DNA: TGTGCCAGCAGTTCCACCCAAGGGACACGGTCAGTTTTCCCAGATACGCAGTATTTT
CDR3: CASSSTQGTRSVFPDTQYF

D: NA
V: TRBV7-2
J: TRBJ2-7
size: NA
DNA: TGTGCCAGCAGCCGTTCTCCAGAAGTGTTCTACGAGCAGTACTTC
CDR3: CASSRSPEVFYEQYF

D: NA
V: TRBV6-2/TRBV6-3
J: TRBJ1-1
size: NA
DNA: TGTGCCAGCAGTTATGGTCGGGCGGGCTCTGAAGCTTTCTTT
CDR3: CASSYGRAGSEAFF

D: TRBD1
V: TRBV5-1
J: TRBJ2-1
size: NA
DNA: TGCGCCAGCAGCCCCGGGACAGCATTCAATGAGCAGTTCTTC
CDR3: CASSPGTAFNEQFF

D: TRBD1
V: TRBV5-1
J: TRBJ1-2
size: NA
DNA: TGCGCCAGCAGCTACCGGGACAGCCTTAACTATGGCTACACCTTC
CDR3: CASSYRDSLNYGYTF